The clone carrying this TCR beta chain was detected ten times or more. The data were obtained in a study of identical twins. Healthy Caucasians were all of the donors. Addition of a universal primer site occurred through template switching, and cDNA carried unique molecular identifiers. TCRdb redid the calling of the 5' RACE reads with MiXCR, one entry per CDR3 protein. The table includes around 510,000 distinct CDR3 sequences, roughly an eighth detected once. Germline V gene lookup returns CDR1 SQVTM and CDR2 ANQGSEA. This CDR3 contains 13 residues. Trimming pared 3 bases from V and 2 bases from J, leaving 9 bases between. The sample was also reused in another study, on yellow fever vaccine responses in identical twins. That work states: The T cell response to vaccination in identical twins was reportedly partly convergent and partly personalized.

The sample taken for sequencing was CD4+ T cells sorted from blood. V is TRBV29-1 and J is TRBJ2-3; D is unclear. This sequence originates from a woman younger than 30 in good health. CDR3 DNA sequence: TGCAGCGTTGACGGTAGGGACACAGATACGCAGTATTTT. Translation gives CSVDGRDTDTQYF.